This TCR beta chain was profiled in a study of blood T cell repertoires in COVID-19. This CDR3 contains 13 residues. Germline V gives CDR1 SGHRS, CDR2 YFSETQ. V gave up 5 bases and J gave up 7 bases; unmatched junction bases: 8. Profiled with immunoSEQ multiplex PCR; TCRdb holds only in-frame clones, not every one. The profile covers approximately 150,000 clones, with 80% appearing a single time and roughly 6% taken by the ten largest. The sample taken for sequencing was PBMCs or T cells enriched from blood (not recorded which). The chain recombines TRBV5-1 with TRBJ1-2; TRBD1 agrees at 7 bases. This clonotype was obtained from a man between 40 and 49 years old who had recovered from COVID-19. The CDR3 loop is CASRDGDSGGYTF. The CDR3 nucleotides read TGCGCCAGCAGGGATGGGGACAGCGGTGGCTACACCTTC. The full variable domain, its missing parts supplied by reference TRBV5-1 and TRBJ1-2, is KAGVTQTPRYLIKTRGQQVTLSCSPISGHRSVSWYQQTPGQGLQFLFEYFSETQRNKGNFPGRFSGRQFSNSRSEMNVSTLELGDSALYLCASRDGDSGGYTFGSGTRLTVV.